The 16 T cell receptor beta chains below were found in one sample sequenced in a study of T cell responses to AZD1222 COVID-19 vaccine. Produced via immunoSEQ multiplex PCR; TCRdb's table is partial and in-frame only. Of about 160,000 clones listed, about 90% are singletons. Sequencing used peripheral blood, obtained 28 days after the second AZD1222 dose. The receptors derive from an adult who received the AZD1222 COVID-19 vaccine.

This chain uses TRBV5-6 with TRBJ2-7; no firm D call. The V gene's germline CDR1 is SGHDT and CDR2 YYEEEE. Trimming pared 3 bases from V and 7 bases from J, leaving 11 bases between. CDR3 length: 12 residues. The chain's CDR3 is CASSWGDDEQYF. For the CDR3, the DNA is TGTGCCAGCAGCTGGGGTGATGATGAGCAGTACTTC.

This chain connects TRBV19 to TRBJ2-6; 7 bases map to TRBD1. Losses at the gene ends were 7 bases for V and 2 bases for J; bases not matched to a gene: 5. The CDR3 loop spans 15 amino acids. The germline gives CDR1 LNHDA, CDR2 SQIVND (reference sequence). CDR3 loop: CASTQDRAGANVLTF. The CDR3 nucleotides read TGTGCCAGTACCCAAGACAGGGCTGGGGCCAACGTCCTGACTTTC.

The CDR3 sequence: CASSDRDSYNSPLHF. The CDR3 nucleotides read TGTGCCAGCTCCGACAGGGACTCCTATAATTCACCCCTCCACTTT. The V gene is TRBV19, the J gene TRBJ1-6; 7 nucleotides match TRBD1. Looked up from germline, CDR1 is LNHDA and CDR2 is SQIVND (reference sequence). The CDR3 totals 15 residues. Trimming took 9 bases from V and 0 from J; bases not matched to a gene: 5.

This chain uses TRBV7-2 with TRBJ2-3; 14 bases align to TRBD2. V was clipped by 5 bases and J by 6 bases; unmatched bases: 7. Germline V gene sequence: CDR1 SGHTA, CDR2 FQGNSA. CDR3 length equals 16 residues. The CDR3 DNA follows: TGTGCCAGCAGCAGACTAGCGGGGGGGCGGTACGATACGCAGTATTTT. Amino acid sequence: CASSRLAGGRYDTQYF. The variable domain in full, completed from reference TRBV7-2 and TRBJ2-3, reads GAGVSQSPSNKVTEKGKDVELRCDPISGHTALYWYRQSLGQGLEFLIYFQGNSAPDKSGLPSDRFSAERTGGSVSTLTIQRTQQEDSAVYLCASSRLAGGRYDTQYFGPGTRLTVL.

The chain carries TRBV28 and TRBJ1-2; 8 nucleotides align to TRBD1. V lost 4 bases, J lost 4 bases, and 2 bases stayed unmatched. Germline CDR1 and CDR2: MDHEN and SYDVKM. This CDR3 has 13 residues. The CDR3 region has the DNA TGTGCCAGCAGTTCGGGACAGGTCTATGGCTACACCTTC. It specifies CASSSGQVYGYTF.

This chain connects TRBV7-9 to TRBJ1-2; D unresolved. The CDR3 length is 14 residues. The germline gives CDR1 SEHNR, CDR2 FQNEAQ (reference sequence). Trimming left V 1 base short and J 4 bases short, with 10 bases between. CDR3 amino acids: CASSLDASPYGYTF. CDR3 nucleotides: TGTGCCAGCAGCTTAGACGCCAGCCCCTATGGCTACACCTTC.

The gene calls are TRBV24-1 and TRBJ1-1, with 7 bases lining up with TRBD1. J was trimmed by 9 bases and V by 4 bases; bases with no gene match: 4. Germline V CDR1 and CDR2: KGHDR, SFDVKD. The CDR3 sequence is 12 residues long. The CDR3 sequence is CATSDRTGKAFF. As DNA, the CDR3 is TGTGCCACCAGTGACAGGACAGGAAAAGCTTTCTTT.

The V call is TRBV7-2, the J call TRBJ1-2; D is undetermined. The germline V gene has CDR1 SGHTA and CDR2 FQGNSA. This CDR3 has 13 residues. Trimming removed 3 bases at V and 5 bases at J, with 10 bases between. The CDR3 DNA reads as TGTGCCAGCAGCTTGGGTTCGAGTTATGGCTACACCTTC. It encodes CASSLGSSYGYTF.

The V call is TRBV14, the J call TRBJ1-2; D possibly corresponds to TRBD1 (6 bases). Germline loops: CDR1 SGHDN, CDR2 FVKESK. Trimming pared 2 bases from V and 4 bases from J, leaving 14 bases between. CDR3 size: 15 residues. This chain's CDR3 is CASSQSGARIYGYTF. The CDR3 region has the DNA TGTGCCAGCAGCCAATCGGGGGCCAGGATCTATGGCTACACCTTC.

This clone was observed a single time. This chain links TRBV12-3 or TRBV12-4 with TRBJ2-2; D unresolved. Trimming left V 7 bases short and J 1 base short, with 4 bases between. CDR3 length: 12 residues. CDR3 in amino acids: CASIRNTGELFF. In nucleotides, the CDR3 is TGTGCCAGCATAAGGAACACCGGGGAGCTGTTTTTT.

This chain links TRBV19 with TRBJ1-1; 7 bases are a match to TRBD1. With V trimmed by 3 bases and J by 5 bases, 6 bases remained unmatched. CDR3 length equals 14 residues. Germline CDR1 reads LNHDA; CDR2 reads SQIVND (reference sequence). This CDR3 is CASSIPTGTTEAFF. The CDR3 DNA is TGTGCCAGTAGTATCCCGACAGGGACTACTGAAGCTTTCTTT.

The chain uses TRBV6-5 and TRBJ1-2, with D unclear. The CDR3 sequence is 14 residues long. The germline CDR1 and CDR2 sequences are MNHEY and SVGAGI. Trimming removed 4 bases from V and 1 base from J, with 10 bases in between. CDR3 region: CASSFLDGNYGYTF. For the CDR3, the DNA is TGTGCCAGCAGTTTTCTGGACGGTAACTATGGCTACACCTTC.

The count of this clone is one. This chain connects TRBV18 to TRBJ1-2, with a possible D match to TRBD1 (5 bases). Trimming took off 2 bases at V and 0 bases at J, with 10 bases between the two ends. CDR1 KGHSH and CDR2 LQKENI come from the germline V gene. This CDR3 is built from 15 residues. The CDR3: CASSPRGSTNYGYTF. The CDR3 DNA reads TGTGCCAGCTCACCAAGGGGATCTACTAACTATGGCTACACCTTC. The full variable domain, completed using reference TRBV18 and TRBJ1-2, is NAGVMQNPRHLVRRRGQEARLRCSPMKGHSHVYWYRQLPEEGLKFMVYLQKENIIDESGMPKERFSAEFPKEGPSILRIQQVVRGDSAAYFCASSPRGSTNYGYTFGSGTRLTVV.

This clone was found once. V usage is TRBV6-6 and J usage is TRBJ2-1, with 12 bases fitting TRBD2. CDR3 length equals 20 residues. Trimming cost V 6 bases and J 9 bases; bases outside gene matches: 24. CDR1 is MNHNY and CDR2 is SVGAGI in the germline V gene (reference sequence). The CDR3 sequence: CASSPYGTSGGSTGIGEQFF. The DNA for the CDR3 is TGTGCCAGCAGCCCCTATGGAACTAGCGGGGGGTCAACAGGGATTGGTGAGCAGTTCTTC.

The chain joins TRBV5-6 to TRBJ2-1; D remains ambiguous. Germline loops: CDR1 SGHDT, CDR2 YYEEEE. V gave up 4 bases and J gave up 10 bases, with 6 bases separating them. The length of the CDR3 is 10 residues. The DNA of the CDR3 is TGTGCCAGCAGCGGAATAGAGCAGTTCTTC. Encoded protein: CASSGIEQFF.

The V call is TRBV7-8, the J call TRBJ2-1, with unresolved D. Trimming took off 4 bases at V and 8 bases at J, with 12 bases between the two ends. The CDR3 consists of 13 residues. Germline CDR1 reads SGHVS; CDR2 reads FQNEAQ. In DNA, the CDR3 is TGTGCCAGCAGCTCAGCGAGTTGGGATGAGCAGTTCTTC. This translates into CASSSASWDEQFF.